Listed below are T cell receptor beta chains from one sample, sequenced in a study of OX40 agonist ivuxolimab in advanced cancers. Libraries were prepared by immunoSEQ multiplex PCR; TCRdb keeps only in-frame clonotypes and omits some of them. Altogether tens of thousands of clones are present, about 91% being singletons, with the ten largest covering less than 30%. Source: CD4+ or CD8+ T cells sorted from blood, taken in a trial of the OX40 agonist ivuxolimab. These receptors originate from an adult with an advanced solid tumor such as melanoma, head and neck, liver or kidney cancer. The CDR3 runs from the conserved cysteine through the conserved F or W. Each record gives: CDR3 length, clone size, D gene, V gene, J gene, CDR3 protein, CDR3 DNA. The D gene is left open where the match is weak. Clone size is shown for a subset of rows, as once, few, many or a class of expanded clone.

len: 14; abundance: .; d_gene: .; v_gene: TRBV27; j_gene: TRBJ2-7; CDR3aa: CASSLRHTIYEQYF; CDR3nt: TGTGCCAGCAGTTTGAGACACACAATCTACGAGCAGTACTTC
len: 15; abundance: .; d_gene: .; v_gene: TRBV7-9; j_gene: TRBJ1-5; CDR3aa: CASSSGAGQLQPQHF; CDR3nt: TGTGCCAGCAGCTCCGGAGCGGGACAACTTCAGCCCCAGCATTTT
len: 14; abundance: few; d_gene: .; v_gene: TRBV13; j_gene: TRBJ1-1; CDR3aa: CASSLRSGNTEAFF; CDR3nt: TGTGCCAGCAGCCTTCGATCAGGGAACACTGAAGCTTTCTTT
len: 16; abundance: .; d_gene: TRBD2; v_gene: TRBV4-1; j_gene: TRBJ2-1; CDR3aa: CASSQVLTGGPNEQFF; CDR3nt: TGCGCCAGCAGCCAAGTGTTAACGGGAGGGCCAAATGAGCAGTTCTTC
len: 11; abundance: .; d_gene: .; v_gene: TRBV29-1; j_gene: TRBJ2-2; CDR3aa: CSVVGGGELFF; CDR3nt: TGCAGCGTTGTTGGGGGCGGGGAGCTGTTTTTT
len: 16; abundance: .; d_gene: TRBD2; v_gene: TRBV27; j_gene: TRBJ2-3; CDR3aa: CASSKLTSGSTDTQYF; CDR3nt: TGTGCCAGCAGTAAACTTACTAGCGGAAGCACAGATACGCAGTATTTT
len: 14; abundance: .; d_gene: .; v_gene: TRBV25-1; j_gene: TRBJ1-5; CDR3aa: CASSSDHSNQPQHF; CDR3nt: TGTGCCAGCAGTTCAGACCATAGCAATCAGCCCCAGCATTTT
len: 16; abundance: .; d_gene: .; v_gene: TRBV2; j_gene: TRBJ1-1; CDR3aa: CASSSSFRVGSTEAFF; CDR3nt: TGTGCCAGCAGTTCCTCTTTTAGGGTAGGGAGCACTGAAGCTTTCTTT
len: 17; abundance: .; d_gene: TRBD2; v_gene: TRBV13; j_gene: TRBJ2-5; CDR3aa: CASSLGRLAGVKETQYF; CDR3nt: TGTGCCAGCAGCTTAGGCCGGCTAGCGGGAGTAAAAGAGACCCAGTACTTC
len: 11; abundance: .; d_gene: .; v_gene: TRBV20-1; j_gene: TRBJ2-6; CDR3aa: CSAIGANVLTF; CDR3nt: TGCAGTGCTATCGGGGCCAACGTCCTGACTTTC
len: 15; abundance: once; d_gene: TRBD1; v_gene: TRBV6-4; j_gene: TRBJ2-3; CDR3aa: CASSVGQGEPDTQYF; CDR3nt: TGTGCCAGCAGTGTCGGGCAGGGGGAACCAGATACGCAGTATTTT
len: 14; abundance: .; d_gene: .; v_gene: TRBV7-6; j_gene: TRBJ1-1; CDR3aa: CASIPRGGGTEAFF; CDR3nt: TGTGCCAGCATCCCGAGGGGGGGAGGGACTGAAGCTTTCTTT
len: 13; abundance: .; d_gene: .; v_gene: TRBV19; j_gene: TRBJ1-5; CDR3aa: CASHEVGNQPQHF; CDR3nt: TGTGCCAGTCATGAGGTTGGGAATCAGCCCCAGCATTTT
len: 14; abundance: .; d_gene: .; v_gene: TRBV7-2; j_gene: TRBJ2-5; CDR3aa: CASSYPRAQETQYF; CDR3nt: TGTGCCAGCAGCTACCCTAGGGCCCAAGAGACCCAGTACTTC
len: 15; abundance: few; d_gene: .; v_gene: TRBV4-3; j_gene: TRBJ1-1; CDR3aa: CASSQERGWGTEAFF; CDR3nt: TGCGCCAGCAGCCAAGAGCGGGGCTGGGGGACTGAAGCTTTCTTT
len: 15; abundance: .; d_gene: TRBD2; v_gene: TRBV7-2; j_gene: TRBJ2-7; CDR3aa: CASSLSRGNTYEQYF; CDR3nt: TGTGCCAGCAGCTTATCGCGGGGGAACACCTACGAGCAGTACTTC
len: 13; abundance: .; d_gene: .; v_gene: TRBV6-5; j_gene: TRBJ2-3; CDR3aa: CASSYRITDTQYF; CDR3nt: TGTGCCAGCAGTTACCGGATCACAGATACGCAGTATTTT
len: 15; abundance: .; d_gene: .; v_gene: TRBV5-5; j_gene: TRBJ1-4; CDR3aa: CASSSGDGVNEKLFF; CDR3nt: TGTGCCAGCAGCTCTGGGGACGGGGTGAATGAAAAACTGTTTTTT
len: 15; abundance: few; d_gene: .; v_gene: TRBV10-3; j_gene: TRBJ2-7; CDR3aa: CAISFRDGFSYEQYF; CDR3nt: TGTGCCATCAGTTTCCGGGACGGCTTCTCCTACGAGCAGTACTTC
len: 13; abundance: .; d_gene: .; v_gene: TRBV10-3; j_gene: TRBJ2-7; CDR3aa: CAIRWDTNYEQYF; CDR3nt: TGTGCCATCAGGTGGGACACCAACTACGAGCAGTACTTC
len: 14; abundance: once; d_gene: .; v_gene: TRBV7-8; j_gene: TRBJ2-1; CDR3aa: CASSSTRVGDEQFF; CDR3nt: TGTGCCAGCAGCTCCACTCGGGTGGGAGATGAGCAGTTCTTC
len: 14; abundance: .; d_gene: .; v_gene: TRBV5-1; j_gene: TRBJ2-2; CDR3aa: CASSFTANTGELFF; CDR3nt: TGCGCCAGCAGCTTTACCGCGAACACCGGGGAGCTGTTTTTT
len: 14; abundance: few; d_gene: .; v_gene: TRBV5-4; j_gene: TRBJ2-3; CDR3aa: CASSSGPSTDTQYF; CDR3nt: TGTGCCAGCAGCTCAGGTCCTAGCACAGATACGCAGTATTTT
len: 14; abundance: .; d_gene: .; v_gene: TRBV4-3; j_gene: TRBJ1-4; CDR3aa: CASSQDSIGEKLFF; CDR3nt: TGCGCCAGCAGCCAAGATTCCATTGGCGAAAAACTGTTTTTT
len: 15; abundance: few; d_gene: .; v_gene: TRBV2; j_gene: TRBJ1-5; CDR3aa: CASRVGVGASQPQHF; CDR3nt: TGTGCCAGCAGAGTCGGGGTGGGGGCTAGTCAGCCCCAGCATTTT
len: 15; abundance: .; d_gene: TRBD1; v_gene: TRBV15; j_gene: TRBJ1-5; CDR3aa: CATSRDDRGNQPQHF; CDR3nt: TGTGCCACCAGCAGAGATGACAGGGGCAATCAGCCCCAGCATTTT
len: 12; abundance: .; d_gene: TRBD1; v_gene: TRBV4-1; j_gene: TRBJ1-2; CDR3aa: CASIGTGEGYTF; CDR3nt: TGCGCCAGCATCGGGACAGGGGAAGGCTACACCTTC
len: 12; abundance: .; d_gene: .; v_gene: TRBV9; j_gene: TRBJ1-2; CDR3aa: CASSVGDHGYTF; CDR3nt: TGTGCCAGCAGCGTAGGCGACCATGGCTACACCTTC
len: 12; abundance: .; d_gene: .; v_gene: TRBV7-9; j_gene: TRBJ2-7; CDR3aa: CASSSETYEQYF; CDR3nt: TGTGCCAGCAGCTCGGAAACCTACGAGCAGTACTTC
len: 13; abundance: .; d_gene: .; v_gene: TRBV5-6; j_gene: TRBJ2-7; CDR3aa: CASSLGDLYEQYF; CDR3nt: TGTGCCAGCAGCTTGGGGGATTTATACGAGCAGTACTTC
len: 15; abundance: .; d_gene: .; v_gene: TRBV19; j_gene: TRBJ1-2; CDR3aa: CASSLMTASNYGYTF; CDR3nt: TGTGCCAGTAGTCTTATGACAGCTTCTAACTATGGCTACACCTTC
len: 16; abundance: once; d_gene: .; v_gene: TRBV28; j_gene: TRBJ2-2; CDR3aa: CASSSPGDLNTGELFF; CDR3nt: TGTGCCAGCAGTTCACCCGGAGATCTGAACACCGGGGAGCTGTTTTTT
len: 15; abundance: .; d_gene: TRBD2; v_gene: TRBV7-2; j_gene: TRBJ2-2; CDR3aa: CASSWASGRSGELFF; CDR3nt: TGTGCCAGCAGCTGGGCTAGCGGGAGGAGCGGGGAGCTGTTTTTT
len: 13; abundance: once; d_gene: .; v_gene: TRBV5-1; j_gene: TRBJ2-7; CDR3aa: CASSPDRIYEQYF; CDR3nt: TGCGCCAGCAGCCCGGACAGAATCTACGAGCAGTACTTC
len: 14; abundance: .; d_gene: .; v_gene: TRBV28; j_gene: TRBJ1-1; CDR3aa: CASSVRRMNTEAFF; CDR3nt: TGTGCCAGCAGCGTCCGACGGATGAACACTGAAGCTTTCTTT
len: 16; abundance: .; d_gene: TRBD2; v_gene: TRBV28; j_gene: TRBJ2-5; CDR3aa: CASSLYRRGSQETQYF; CDR3nt: TGTGCCAGCAGTTTATACCGGCGGGGGAGCCAAGAGACCCAGTACTTC
len: 13; abundance: once; d_gene: .; v_gene: TRBV5-1; j_gene: TRBJ2-2; CDR3aa: CASTVGNTGELFF; CDR3nt: TGCGCCAGCACCGTAGGGAACACCGGGGAGCTGTTTTTT
len: 17; abundance: .; d_gene: .; v_gene: TRBV21-1; j_gene: TRBJ2-3; CDR3aa: CASSSPPGGRKADTQYF; CDR3nt: TGTGCCAGCAGCTCCCCTCCTGGAGGGCGAAAGGCAGATACGCAGTATTTT
len: 12; abundance: .; d_gene: .; v_gene: TRBV5-6; j_gene: TRBJ2-2; CDR3aa: CASSVMSGELFF; CDR3nt: TGTGCCAGTTCCGTCATGTCCGGGGAGCTGTTTTTT
len: 15; abundance: .; d_gene: .; v_gene: TRBV6-6; j_gene: TRBJ1-2; CDR3aa: CASSHVGGLNYGYTF; CDR3nt: TGTGCCAGCAGTCACGTGGGGGGCCTTAACTATGGCTACACCTTC
len: 16; abundance: .; d_gene: TRBD2; v_gene: TRBV4-1; j_gene: TRBJ2-1; CDR3aa: CASSQGASGRGGEQFF; CDR3nt: TGCGCCAGCAGCCAAGGGGCTAGCGGGAGGGGAGGTGAGCAGTTCTTC
len: 13; abundance: .; d_gene: .; v_gene: TRBV5-1; j_gene: TRBJ2-7; CDR3aa: CASSSRVNYEQYF; CDR3nt: TGCGCCAGCAGCTCCAGGGTCAACTACGAGCAGTACTTC